These 28 T cell receptor beta chains originate from one sample sequenced in a study of blood T cell repertoires in COVID-19. Some clones are missing from TCRdb's copy, which holds only in-frame ones; the method was immunoSEQ multiplex PCR. The data contain approximately 45,000 clones, around 87% of them singletons. Material: peripheral blood. Receptors originate from a woman of 80 years or more with COVID-19, enrolled during active disease.

This chain connects TRBV6-4 to TRBJ2-3; unclear D gene. From germline, CDR1 is MRHNA and CDR2 SNTAGT. V was shortened by 2 bases and J by 7 bases, with 10 bases between the two germline ends. CDR3 length equals 13 residues. The chain's CDR3 is CASSDGVRYTQYF. CDR3 nucleotides: TGTGCCAGCAGTGACGGTGTGCGATATACGCAGTATTTT.

The chain has TRBV11-2 and TRBJ2-1; TRBD1 might be the D (5 bases). The CDR3 contains 16 residues. Germline CDR1 reads SGHAT; CDR2 reads FQNNGV. Trimming shortened V by 1 base and J by 0 bases, and 10 bases separated the two germline ends. The CDR3 reads CASSLGQGSSYNEQFF. The CDR3 DNA sequence: TGTGCCAGCAGCTTAGGGCAGGGAAGCTCCTACAATGAGCAGTTCTTC.

This chain connects TRBV6-1 to TRBJ2-1, with D perhaps matching TRBD1 (5 bases). Germline CDR1 MNHNS, CDR2 SASEGT. The CDR3 contains 16 residues. The ends were cut back, 2 bases at V and 0 bases at J, with 11 bases in the middle. CDR3 DNA sequence: TGTGCCAGCAGTGAAATAGGGGTAAGCTCCTACAATGAGCAGTTCTTC. Translated, it gives CASSEIGVSSYNEQFF.

This clone was counted a single time. This chain connects TRBV9 to TRBJ1-2; the match to TRBD1 covers 9 bases. The germline gives CDR1 SGDLS, CDR2 YYNGEE. Trimming took 2 bases from V and 4 from J; bases not matched to a gene: 3. This CDR3 region has 14 residues. CDR3 nucleotides: TGTGCCAGCAGCGTGGACAGGGGACTCTATGGCTACACCTTC. Its translation is CASSVDRGLYGYTF.

The CDR3 region is CASSLGPGGPGYTF. The CDR3 DNA follows: TGCGCCAGCAGCTTGGGACCAGGGGGACCCGGCTACACCTTC. V gene TRBV5-1 combines with J gene TRBJ1-2; 7 bases fit TRBD1. J lost 8 bases, V lost 0 bases, and 7 bases had no gene match. This CDR3 has 14 amino acids. The germline V gene encodes CDR1 SGHRS and CDR2 YFSETQ. Variable domain in full (rest from reference TRBV5-1 and TRBJ1-2): KAGVTQTPRYLIKTRGQQVTLSCSPISGHRSVSWYQQTPGQGLQFLFEYFSETQRNKGNFPGRFSGRQFSNSRSEMNVSTLELGDSALYLCASSLGPGGPGYTFGSGTRLTVV.

The rearrangement uses TRBV7-9 and TRBJ1-4, with 7 nucleotides matching TRBD1. The CDR3 runs to 17 residues. CDR1 and CDR2 from the germline V gene are SEHNR and FQNEAQ (reference sequence). The J segment lost 2 bases and the V segment lost 1 base, leaving 7 bases of the junction unmatched. The DNA for the CDR3 is TGTGCCAGCAGCTTAGGGTCAGGGGGTTCGACTAATGAAAAACTGTTTTTT. Its translation: CASSLGSGGSTNEKLFF.

CDR3 coding DNA: TGTGCCACCAGTGATGGGGCGCAAGAGACCCAGTACTTC. It yields the protein CATSDGAQETQYF. The gene calls are TRBV24-1 and TRBJ2-5; D is perhaps TRBD1 (5 bases). The CDR3 totals 13 residues. Trimming shortened V by 3 bases and J by 2 bases, and 6 bases separated the two germline ends. Germline V lookup: CDR1 KGHDR, CDR2 SFDVKD.

The chain carries TRBV5-6 and TRBJ1-1, with D possibly TRBD1 on 6 matching bases. Trimming stripped 2 bases from V and 3 bases from J, with 17 bases between. The CDR3 runs 16 residues. CDR1 and CDR2 from the germline V gene are SGHDT and YYEEEE. The CDR3 loop is CASSFGVRGLDTEAFF. The CDR3 DNA is TGTGCCAGCAGCTTCGGGGTCAGGGGACTAGACACTGAAGCTTTCTTT. Complete variable domain (other parts from reference TRBV5-6 and TRBJ1-1): DAGVTQSPTHLIKTRGQQVTLRCSPKSGHDTVSWYQQALGQGPQFIFQYYEEEERQRGNFPDRFSGHQFPNYSSELNVNALLLGDSALYLCASSFGVRGLDTEAFFGQGTRLTVV.

V usage is TRBV6-6 and J usage is TRBJ1-5; TRBD1 might be the D (6 bases). Per germline, CDR1 MNHNY and CDR2 SVGAGI (reference sequence). The CDR3 is made up of 15 amino acids. Between the trimmed V and J ends, which lost 7 bases and 2 bases, there was a span of 15 bases. CDR3 bases: TGTGCCAGCATCGGAGGGGGGGAGGGCAATCAGCCCCAGCATTTT. It specifies CASIGGGEGNQPQHF.

This clone was observed a single time. The genes are TRBV5-1 and TRBJ1-2; D is unresolved. Germline values: CDR1 SGHRS, CDR2 YFSETQ. The V gene lost 2 bases and the J gene lost 4 bases, with 21 bases spanning the gap. The CDR3 extends over 17 amino acids. The CDR3 coding sequence is TGCGCCAGCAGCTTTAACCCGGAGAGTCAGATTCTCTATGGCTACACCTTC. Translation gives CASSFNPESQILYGYTF.

J is TRBJ1-2 and V is TRBV18; TRBD1 matches at 8 bases. There are 15 residues in the CDR3. The trim removed 3 bases at V and 8 bases at J, leaving 11 bases unmatched. Germline loops: CDR1 KGHSH, CDR2 LQKENI. DNA for the CDR3: TGTGCCAGCTCACCTGTACAGGGGGAAAGGTACGGCTACACCTTC. Translated: CASSPVQGERYGYTF.

The count of this clone is one. The chain has TRBV3-1 (or the pseudogene TRBV3-2) and TRBJ2-1, with 10 nucleotides matching TRBD2. This CDR3 spans 16 amino acids. V shed 0 bases, J shed 7 bases, and the junction held 6 bases outside the gene matches. Germline V gives CDR1 LGHDT, CDR2 YNNKEL (reference sequence). CDR3 sequence: CASSQESGRAENEQFF. The CDR3 region has the DNA TGTGCCAGCAGCCAAGAAAGCGGGAGGGCGGAGAATGAGCAGTTCTTC.

V is TRBV7-9 and J is TRBJ2-3; 7 positions agree with TRBD2. CDR1 and CDR2 from the germline V gene are SEHNR and FQNEAQ (reference sequence). The CDR3 covers 17 residues. V shed 5 bases and J 0 bases; nucleotides not matched to a gene: 11. CDR3 protein: CASSPWGEGRSTDTQYF. The DNA of the CDR3 is TGTGCCAGCAGCCCCTGGGGGGAGGGGCGAAGCACAGATACGCAGTATTTT.

This chain uses TRBV15 with TRBJ1-1; no clear D gene. Trimming removed 0 bases from V and 3 bases from J, with 20 bases in between. The germline gives CDR1 LNHNV, CDR2 YYDKDF (reference sequence). The CDR3 has 18 amino acids. This CDR3 reads CATSRDWNVRERDTEAFF. As DNA, the CDR3 is TGTGCCACCAGCAGAGATTGGAATGTCCGGGAAAGAGACACTGAAGCTTTCTTT.

The chain uses TRBV5-1 and TRBJ1-2; 8 bases are shared with TRBD1. The CDR3 sequence is 13 residues long. V was pared by 3 bases and J by 6 bases, with 4 bases of the junction left unmatched. Germline lookup yields CDR1 SGHRS and CDR2 YFSETQ. CDR3 coding DNA: TGCGCCAGCAGCTCGACAGGGGTGGATGGCTACACCTTC. Encoded protein: CASSSTGVDGYTF.

The chain is built from TRBV3-1 (or the pseudogene TRBV3-2) and TRBJ1-1; possibly TRBD1 for D (5 bases). The germline gives CDR1 LGHDT, CDR2 YNNKEL (reference sequence). V was pared by 4 bases and J by 6 bases, with 12 bases between. The CDR3 totals 13 residues. CDR3 in amino acids: CASSPREGSEAFF. DNA of the CDR3: TGTGCCAGCAGCCCCAGGGAGGGCTCTGAAGCTTTCTTT.

The V call is TRBV2, the J call TRBJ2-3, with 10 nucleotides matching TRBD1. The V segment lost 3 bases and the J segment 2 bases; nucleotides outside the gene matches: 8. The CDR3 is made up of 17 amino acids. Germline lookup yields CDR1 SNHLY and CDR2 FYNNEI. The CDR3 region is CASSDPGTGVFTDTQYF. In DNA form, the CDR3 reads TGTGCCAGCAGTGATCCCGGGACAGGGGTTTTCACAGATACGCAGTATTTT.

The chain employs TRBV29-1 and TRBJ2-1; 10 bases fit TRBD2. Per the germline V gene, CDR1 is SQVTM and CDR2 is ANQGSEA. The CDR3 totals 14 residues. Germline trimming cut 7 bases from V and 0 bases from J; bases unmatched to any gene: 3. The CDR3 reads CSGERGGSYNEQFF. DNA for the CDR3: TGCAGCGGTGAGCGGGGGGGCTCCTACAATGAGCAGTTCTTC.

The rearrangement joins TRBV3-1 (or the pseudogene TRBV3-2) to TRBJ1-5; 9 bases agree with TRBD1. Germline V gene sequence: CDR1 LGHDT, CDR2 YNNKEL (reference sequence). CDR3 size: 15 residues. J gave up 9 bases and V 4 bases, and 10 bases lay outside the gene matches. CDR3 sequence: CASSPRDRVGGPQHF. The CDR3 DNA reads as TGTGCCAGCAGCCCGCGGGACAGGGTTGGAGGGCCCCAGCATTTT.

The V call is TRBV6-5, the J call TRBJ1-2; 7 nucleotides align to TRBD1. Germline CDR1 MNHEY, CDR2 SVGAGI. The CDR3 runs to 15 residues. V trimming: 10 bases; J trimming: 4 bases; junction bases outside the gene matches: 15. Here the CDR3 reads CATISPDRAGYGYTF. Here the CDR3 DNA reads TGTGCCACCATTTCCCCCGACAGGGCGGGCTATGGCTACACCTTC.

V is TRBV10-1 and J is TRBJ1-4, with 9 bases identical to TRBD1. V was clipped by 2 bases and J by 8 bases; unmatched bases: 12. CDR3 length equals 17 residues. Germline assignment: CDR1 WNHNN and CDR2 SYGVQD (reference sequence). As DNA, the CDR3 is TGCGCCAGCAGTGAGAGACTCTACAGGGGGCTAGGGGAAAAACTGTTTTTT. This gives the protein CASSERLYRGLGEKLFF.

The CDR3 protein is CASSRSGGADTQYF. The CDR3 region has the DNA TGTGCCAGCAGCCGATCCGGCGGGGCAGATACGCAGTATTTT. This sequence joins TRBV3-1 (or the pseudogene TRBV3-2) and TRBJ2-3; possibly TRBD2 for D (6 bases). The V gene lost 4 bases and the J gene lost 4 bases, with 12 bases spanning the gap. The germline gives CDR1 LGHDT, CDR2 YNNKEL (reference sequence). This CDR3 has 14 amino acids.

The rearrangement links TRBV11-2 to TRBJ2-5, with D maybe TRBD1 (6 bases). The CDR3 contains 15 residues. V shed 5 bases and J shed 6 bases, with 19 bases lying between them. CDR1 SGHAT and CDR2 FQNNGV come from the germline V gene. The CDR3 is CASSPAWAGVKTQYF. CDR3 nucleotides: TGTGCCAGCAGCCCTGCGTGGGCAGGGGTGAAGACCCAGTACTTC.

This chain's CDR3 is CASSRASGVGNTIYF. In DNA, the CDR3 is TGTGCCAGTAGTAGGGCGTCGGGGGTTGGAAACACCATATATTTT. The chain recombines TRBV19 with TRBJ1-3, with D perhaps matching TRBD1 (5 bases). From germline, CDR1 is LNHDA and CDR2 SQIVND (reference sequence). V was pared by 4 bases and J by 3 bases, with 13 bases between. The CDR3 loop spans 15 amino acids. Full variable domain (rest looked up from reference TRBV19 and TRBJ1-3): DGGITQSPKYLFRKEGQNVTLSCEQNLNHDAMYWYRQDPGQGLRLIYYSQIVNDFQKGDIAEGYSVSREKKESFPLTVTSAQKNPTAFYLCASSRASGVGNTIYFGEGSWLTVV.

This chain joins TRBV19 and TRBJ1-3, with TRBD1 matching 7 bases. This CDR3 has 17 residues. V lost 4 bases, J lost 0 bases, and 9 bases stayed unmatched. Per the germline V gene, CDR1 is LNHDA and CDR2 is SQIVND (reference sequence). This chain's CDR3 is CASSTTGTAFSGNTIYF. CDR3 nucleotides: TGTGCCAGTAGTACTACGGGGACAGCCTTCTCTGGAAACACCATATATTTT.

The chain joins TRBV9 to TRBJ2-1; 8 bases map to TRBD2. The CDR3 runs 15 residues. Trimming removed 1 base from V and 1 base from J; junction bases left unmatched: 1. CDR1 and CDR2 from the germline V gene are SGDLS and YYNGEE. CDR3 sequence (DNA): TGTGCCAGCAGCGTAACTAGCGGTTCCTACAATGAGCAGTTCTTC. Protein sequence: CASSVTSGSYNEQFF.

V gene TRBV7-9 combines with J gene TRBJ1-2, with D maybe TRBD1 (5 bases). Germline-derived CDR1 and CDR2 are SEHNR and FQNEAQ (reference sequence). V lost 4 bases to trimming and J lost 7 bases, with 19 bases between them. The CDR3 spans 15 residues. In nucleotides, the CDR3 is TGTGCCAGCAGCTCCCTCGAAGGGGCGCAGGTTGGCTACACCTTC. Its translation is CASSSLEGAQVGYTF. Drawing the rest from reference TRBV7-9 and TRBJ1-2, the complete variable domain is DTGVSQNPRHKITKRGQNVTFRCDPISEHNRLYWYRQTLGQGPEFLTYFQNEAQLEKSRLLSDRFSAERPKGSFSTLEIQRTEQGDSAMYLCASSSLEGAQVGYTFGSGTRLTVV.

In DNA, the CDR3 is TGTGCCAGCTCACCGGGGGGAAATCAGCCCCAGCATTTT. It translates to CASSPGGNQPQHF. The rearrangement uses TRBV18 and TRBJ1-5; maybe TRBD1 (5 bases). This CDR3 contains 13 residues. Trimming took 3 bases from V and 4 from J, leaving 7 bases between them. Per germline, CDR1 KGHSH and CDR2 LQKENI.